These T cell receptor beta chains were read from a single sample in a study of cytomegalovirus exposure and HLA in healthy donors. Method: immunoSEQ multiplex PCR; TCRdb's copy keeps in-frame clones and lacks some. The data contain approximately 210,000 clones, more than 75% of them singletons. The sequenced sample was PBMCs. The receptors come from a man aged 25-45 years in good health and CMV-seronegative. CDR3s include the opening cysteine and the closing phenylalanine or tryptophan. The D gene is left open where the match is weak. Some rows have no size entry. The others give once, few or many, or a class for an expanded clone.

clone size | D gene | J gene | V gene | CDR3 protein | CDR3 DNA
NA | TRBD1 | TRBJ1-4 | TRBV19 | CASSTQGARWKLFF | TGTGCCAGTAGTACCCAGGGGGCGCGTTGGAAACTGTTTTTT
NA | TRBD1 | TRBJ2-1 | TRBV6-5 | CASSHRDRGKNEQFF | TGTGCCAGCAGCCACCGGGACAGGGGGAAAAATGAGCAGTTCTTC
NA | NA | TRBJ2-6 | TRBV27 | CASSHLILNIGRANVLTF | TGTGCCAGCAGCCACCTTATTCTCAATATTGGCAGGGCCAACGTCCTGACTTTC
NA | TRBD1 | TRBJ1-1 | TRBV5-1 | CASSPRTGNMNTEAFF | TGCGCCAGCAGCCCTCGGACAGGGAACATGAACACTGAAGCTTTCTTT
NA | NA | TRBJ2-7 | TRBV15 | CATSPRTTGTEFSYEQYF | TGTGCCACCAGCCCGAGGACTACCGGGACAGAGTTCTCCTACGAGCAGTACTTC
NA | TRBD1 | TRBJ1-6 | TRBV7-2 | CASSFRQGRESPLHF | TGTGCCAGCAGCTTCCGACAGGGTCGGGAATCACCCCTCCACTTT
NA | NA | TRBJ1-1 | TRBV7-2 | CASSLYGGARNTEAFF | TGTGCCAGCAGCTTATATGGGGGGGCGAGGAATACTGAAGCTTTCTTT
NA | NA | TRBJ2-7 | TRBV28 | CASSSPRDSSEQYF | TGTGCCAGCAGTTCCCCGCGGGACAGTTCCGAGCAGTACTTC
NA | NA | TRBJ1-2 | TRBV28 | CASRLDSANGYTF | TGTGCCAGCAGATTAGACAGTGCAAATGGCTACACCTTC
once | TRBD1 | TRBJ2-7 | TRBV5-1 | CASRQVYRDRGRYEQYF | TGCGCCAGCAGACAAGTTTACCGGGACAGGGGGCGATACGAGCAGTACTTC
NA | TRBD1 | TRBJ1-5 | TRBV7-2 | CASSLLGQGLQPQHF | TGTGCCAGCAGCTTATTGGGACAGGGTCTTCAGCCCCAGCATTTT
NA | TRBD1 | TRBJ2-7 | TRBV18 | CASSPGTGGAEQYF | TGTGCCAGCTCACCAGGGACAGGGGGCGCCGAGCAGTACTTC
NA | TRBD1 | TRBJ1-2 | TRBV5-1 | CASSLNRGSDYGYTF | TGCGCCAGCAGCTTGAACAGGGGATCTGACTATGGCTACACCTTC
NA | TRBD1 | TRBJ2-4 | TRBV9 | CASSATPYRGYLQYF | TGTGCCAGCAGCGCCACCCCATACAGGGGATACCTTCAGTACTTC
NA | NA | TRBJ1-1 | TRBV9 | CASSPIGGHTEAFF | TGTGCCAGCAGCCCGATCGGTGGGCACACTGAAGCTTTCTTT
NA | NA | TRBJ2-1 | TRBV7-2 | CASSDRYNEQFF | TGTGCCAGCAGCGACAGGTACAATGAGCAGTTCTTC
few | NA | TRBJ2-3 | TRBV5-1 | CASSLEGLDLDTQYF | TGCGCCAGCAGCTTGGAGGGGTTGGATTTGGATACGCAGTATTTT
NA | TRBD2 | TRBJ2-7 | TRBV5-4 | CASSWEAGTYEQYF | TGTGCCAGCAGCTGGGAAGCGGGGACCTACGAGCAGTACTTC
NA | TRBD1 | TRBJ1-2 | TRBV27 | CASSSWTGGKGGYTF | TGTGCCAGCAGTTCTTGGACAGGGGGCAAAGGAGGCTACACCTTC
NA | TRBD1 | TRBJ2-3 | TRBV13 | CASSPDRGQRYTDTQYF | TGTGCCAGCAGCCCCGACAGGGGCCAACGATACACAGATACGCAGTATTTT
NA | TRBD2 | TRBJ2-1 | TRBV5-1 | CASSLGTPGGPFDEQFF | TGCGCCAGCAGCTTGGGGACCCCGGGGGGGCCCTTCGATGAGCAGTTCTTC
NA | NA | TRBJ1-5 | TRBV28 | CASSLIGVRNQPQHF | TGTGCCAGCAGTTTAATAGGGGTACGCAATCAGCCCCAGCATTTT
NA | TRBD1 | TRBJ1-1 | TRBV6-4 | CASIFRDRANTEAFF | TGTGCCAGCATCTTTAGGGACAGGGCGAACACTGAAGCTTTCTTT
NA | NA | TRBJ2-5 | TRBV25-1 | CASRLIETQYF | TGTGCCAGCAGATTAATAGAGACCCAGTACTTC
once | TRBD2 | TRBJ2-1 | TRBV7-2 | CASSSTPGLGYNEQFF | TGTGCCAGCAGCTCCACTCCGGGACTAGGATACAATGAGCAGTTCTTC
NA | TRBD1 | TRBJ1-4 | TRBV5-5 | CASSRTGGGEKLFF | TGTGCCAGCAGCCGGACAGGGGGAGGTGAAAAACTGTTTTTT
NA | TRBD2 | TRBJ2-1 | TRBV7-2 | CASSLGREGWNEQFF | TGTGCCAGCAGCTTAGGGCGGGAGGGCTGGAATGAGCAGTTCTTC
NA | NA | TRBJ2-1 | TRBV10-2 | CASSETEEGLRDNEQFF | TGCGCCAGCAGTGAGACGGAGGAGGGCCTAAGAGACAATGAGCAGTTCTTC